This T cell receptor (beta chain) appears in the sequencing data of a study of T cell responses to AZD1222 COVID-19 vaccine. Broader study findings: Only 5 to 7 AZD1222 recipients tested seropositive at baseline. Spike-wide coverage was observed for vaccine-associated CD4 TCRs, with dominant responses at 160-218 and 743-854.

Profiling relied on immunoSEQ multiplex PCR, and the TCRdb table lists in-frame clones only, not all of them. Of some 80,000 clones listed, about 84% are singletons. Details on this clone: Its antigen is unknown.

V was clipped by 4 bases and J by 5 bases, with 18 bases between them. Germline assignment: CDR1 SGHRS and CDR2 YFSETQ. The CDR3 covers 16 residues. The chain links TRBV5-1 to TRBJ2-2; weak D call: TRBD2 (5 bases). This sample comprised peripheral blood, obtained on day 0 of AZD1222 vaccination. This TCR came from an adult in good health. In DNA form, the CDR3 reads TGCGCCAGCAGCAGCGGACTCGCCATCCGGACCGGGGAGCTGTTTTTT. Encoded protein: CASSSGLAIRTGELFF.